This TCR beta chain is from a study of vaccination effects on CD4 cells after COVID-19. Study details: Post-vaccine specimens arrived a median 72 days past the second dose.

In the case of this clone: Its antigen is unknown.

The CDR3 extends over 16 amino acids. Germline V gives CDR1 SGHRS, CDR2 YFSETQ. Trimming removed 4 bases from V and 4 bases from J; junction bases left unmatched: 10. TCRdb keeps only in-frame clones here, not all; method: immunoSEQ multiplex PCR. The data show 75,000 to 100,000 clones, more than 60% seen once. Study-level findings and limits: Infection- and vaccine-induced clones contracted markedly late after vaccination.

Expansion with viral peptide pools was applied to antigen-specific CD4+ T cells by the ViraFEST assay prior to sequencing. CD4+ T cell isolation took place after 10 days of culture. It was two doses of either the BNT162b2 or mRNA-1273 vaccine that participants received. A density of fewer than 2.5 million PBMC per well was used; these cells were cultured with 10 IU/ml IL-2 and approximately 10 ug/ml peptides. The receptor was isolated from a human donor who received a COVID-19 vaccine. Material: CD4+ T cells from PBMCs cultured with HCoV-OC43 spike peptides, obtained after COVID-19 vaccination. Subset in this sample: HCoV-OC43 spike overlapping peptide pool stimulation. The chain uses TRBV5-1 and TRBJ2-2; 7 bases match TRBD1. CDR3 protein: CASSPRQGFATGELFF. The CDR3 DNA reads TGCGCCAGCAGCCCGCGACAGGGTTTCGCCACCGGGGAGCTGTTTTTT. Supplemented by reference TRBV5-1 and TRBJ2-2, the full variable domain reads KAGVTQTPRYLIKTRGQQVTLSCSPISGHRSVSWYQQTPGQGLQFLFEYFSETQRNKGNFPGRFSGRQFSNSRSEMNVSTLELGDSALYLCASSPRQGFATGELFFGEGSRLTVL.